A selection of T cell receptor beta chains follows, all from one sample in a study of blood T cell repertoires in COVID-19. The assay was immunoSEQ multiplex PCR, and TCRdb's table has in-frame clones only and misses some. The table has approximately 130,000 clones, 75% to 80% seen once; the top ten hold over 6.5%. The sequenced material came from peripheral blood. All receptors derive from a human donor in a cohort sampled during active COVID-19. Each CDR3 is given with its conserved first and last residue. A D gene is named only where the DNA matches it firmly. Size values are once, few and many counts, or a class for expanded clones, and some rows have none.

-	14	-	TRBJ2-2	TRBV6-5	CASAGGLGTGELFF	TGTGCCAGCGCAGGGGGGCTGGGCACCGGGGAGCTGTTTTTT
few	17	TRBD1	TRBJ1-2	TRBV28	CASSRGTGGVGPYGYTF	TGTGCCAGCAGTCGGGGGACAGGGGGCGTTGGTCCCTATGGCTACACCTTC
once	12	-	TRBJ2-7	TRBV12-3/TRBV12-4	CASSLVELEQYF	TGTGCCAGCAGTTTAGTAGAGCTCGAGCAGTACTTC
-	15	TRBD1	TRBJ1-1	TRBV30	CAWGRDRGGRTEAFF	TGTGCCTGGGGAAGGGACAGGGGAGGTCGCACTGAAGCTTTCTTT
-	14	TRBD2	TRBJ2-7	TRBV7-9	CASSPWREDYEQYF	TGTGCCAGCAGCCCGTGGCGGGAGGATTACGAGCAGTACTTC
-	12	-	TRBJ1-3	TRBV14	CASRSYGNTIYF	TGTGCCAGCAGATCCTATGGAAACACCATATATTTT
-	16	TRBD1	TRBJ2-1	TRBV5-5	CASSLLGTGFFNEQFF	TGTGCCAGCAGCTTGTTGGGGACAGGCTTTTTTAATGAGCAGTTCTTC
-	14	-	TRBJ1-2	TRBV7-8	CASSLEASGYGYTF	TGTGCCAGCAGCTTAGAGGCAAGCGGCTATGGCTACACCTTC
-	14	-	TRBJ1-1	TRBV7-3	CASSLDSGNTEAFF	TGTGCCAGCAGCTTAGATAGTGGGAACACTGAAGCTTTCTTT
-	12	TRBD1	TRBJ1-1	TRBV28	CASGTGDTEAFF	TGTGCCAGCGGGACAGGGGATACTGAAGCTTTCTTT
-	14	-	TRBJ2-3	TRBV29-1	CSVGGGDSTDTQYF	TGCAGCGTGGGGGGGGGCGATAGCACAGATACGCAGTATTTT
-	14	-	TRBJ2-7	TRBV11-2	CASSYAGEVGEQYF	TGTGCCAGCAGCTATGCGGGCGAGGTCGGCGAGCAGTACTTC
-	12	-	TRBJ1-4	TRBV6-2/TRBV6-3	CASSFADRILFF	TGTGCCAGCAGTTTCGCCGACAGAATACTGTTTTTT
-	13	-	TRBJ1-4	TRBV29-1	CSVARTGREKLFF	TGCAGCGTTGCCAGAACGGGGAGGGAAAAACTGTTTTTT
-	12	-	TRBJ2-3	TRBV12-3/TRBV12-4	CASSGLADTQYF	TGTGCCAGCAGTGGCCTTGCAGATACGCAGTATTTT